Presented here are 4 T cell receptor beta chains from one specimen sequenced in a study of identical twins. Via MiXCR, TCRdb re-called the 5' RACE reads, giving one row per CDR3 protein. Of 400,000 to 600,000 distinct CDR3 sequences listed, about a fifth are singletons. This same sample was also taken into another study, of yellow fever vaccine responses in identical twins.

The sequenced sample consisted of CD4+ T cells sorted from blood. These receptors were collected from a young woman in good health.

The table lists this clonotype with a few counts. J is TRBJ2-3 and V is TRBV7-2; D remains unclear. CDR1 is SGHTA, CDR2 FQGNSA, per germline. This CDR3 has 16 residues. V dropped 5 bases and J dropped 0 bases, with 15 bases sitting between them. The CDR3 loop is CASSPGGFTSTDTQYF. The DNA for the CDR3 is TGTGCCAGCAGCCCCGGTGGTTTTACTAGCACAGATACGCAGTATTTT.

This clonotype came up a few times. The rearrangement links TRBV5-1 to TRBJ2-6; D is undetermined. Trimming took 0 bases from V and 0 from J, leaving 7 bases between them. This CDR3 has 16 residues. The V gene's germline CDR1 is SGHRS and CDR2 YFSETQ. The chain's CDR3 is CASSLGGSSGANVLTF. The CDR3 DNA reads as TGCGCCAGCAGCTTGGGTGGAAGCTCTGGGGCCAACGTCCTGACTTTC.

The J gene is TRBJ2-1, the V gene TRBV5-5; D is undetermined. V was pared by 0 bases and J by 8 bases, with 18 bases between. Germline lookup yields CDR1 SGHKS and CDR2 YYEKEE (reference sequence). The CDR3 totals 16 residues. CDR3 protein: CASSLAEDPLQHEQFF. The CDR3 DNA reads TGTGCCAGCAGCTTGGCAGAGGACCCCTTACAGCATGAGCAGTTCTTC.

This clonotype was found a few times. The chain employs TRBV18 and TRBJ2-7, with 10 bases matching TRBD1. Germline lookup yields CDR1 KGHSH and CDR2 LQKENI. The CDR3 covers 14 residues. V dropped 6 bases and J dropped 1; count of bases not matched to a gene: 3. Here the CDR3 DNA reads TGTGCCAGCTCGGCGGGACAGGGGTCCTACGAGCAGTACGTC. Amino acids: CASSAGQGSYEQYV.